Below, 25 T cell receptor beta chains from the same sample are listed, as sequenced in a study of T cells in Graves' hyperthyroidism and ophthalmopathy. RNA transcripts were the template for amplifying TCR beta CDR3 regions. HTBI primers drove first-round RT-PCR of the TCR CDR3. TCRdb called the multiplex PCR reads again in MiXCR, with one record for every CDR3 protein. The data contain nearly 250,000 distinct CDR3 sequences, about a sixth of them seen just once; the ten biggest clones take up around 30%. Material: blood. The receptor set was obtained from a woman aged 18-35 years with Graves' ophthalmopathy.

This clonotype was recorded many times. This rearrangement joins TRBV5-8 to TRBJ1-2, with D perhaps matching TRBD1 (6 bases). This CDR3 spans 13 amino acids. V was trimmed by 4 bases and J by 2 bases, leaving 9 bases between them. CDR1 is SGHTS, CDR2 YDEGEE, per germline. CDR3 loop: CASSTTGNYGYTF. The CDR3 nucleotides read TGTGCCAGCAGCACCACAGGGAACTATGGCTACACCTTC.

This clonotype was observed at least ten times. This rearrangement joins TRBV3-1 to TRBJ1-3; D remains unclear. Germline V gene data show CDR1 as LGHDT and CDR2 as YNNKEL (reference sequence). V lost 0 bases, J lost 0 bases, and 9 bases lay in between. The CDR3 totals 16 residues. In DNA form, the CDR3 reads TGTGCCAGCAGCCAAGATTTACTTAGCTCTGGAAACACCATATATTTT. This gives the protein CASSQDLLSSGNTIYF.

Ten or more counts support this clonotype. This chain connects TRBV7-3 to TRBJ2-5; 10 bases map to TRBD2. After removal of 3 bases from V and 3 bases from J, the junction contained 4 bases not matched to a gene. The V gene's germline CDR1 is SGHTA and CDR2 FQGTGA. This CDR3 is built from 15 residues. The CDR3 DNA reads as TGTGCCAGCAGCTTTGAGCTAGCGGGAGAAGAGACCCAGTACTTC. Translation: CASSFELAGEETQYF.

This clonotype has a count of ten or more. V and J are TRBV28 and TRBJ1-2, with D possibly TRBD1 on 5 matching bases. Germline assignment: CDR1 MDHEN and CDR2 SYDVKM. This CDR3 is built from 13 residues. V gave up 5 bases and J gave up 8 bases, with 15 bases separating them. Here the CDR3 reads CASSPYGRGGYTF. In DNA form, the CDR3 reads TGTGCCAGCAGTCCATACGGGAGGGGAGGCTACACCTTC.

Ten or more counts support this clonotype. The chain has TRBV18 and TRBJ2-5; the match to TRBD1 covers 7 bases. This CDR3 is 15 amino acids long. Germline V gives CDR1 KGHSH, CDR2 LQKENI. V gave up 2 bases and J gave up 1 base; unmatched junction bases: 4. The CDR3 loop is CASSPRQGLQETQYF. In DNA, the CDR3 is TGTGCCAGCTCACCAAGACAGGGCCTCCAAGAGACCCAGTACTTC.

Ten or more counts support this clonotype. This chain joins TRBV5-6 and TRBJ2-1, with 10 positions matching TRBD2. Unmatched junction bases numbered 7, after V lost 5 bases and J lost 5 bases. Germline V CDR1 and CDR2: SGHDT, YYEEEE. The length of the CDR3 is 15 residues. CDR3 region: CASSYQRGGHNEQFF. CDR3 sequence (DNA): TGTGCCAGCAGTTACCAGCGGGGGGGCCACAATGAGCAGTTCTTC.

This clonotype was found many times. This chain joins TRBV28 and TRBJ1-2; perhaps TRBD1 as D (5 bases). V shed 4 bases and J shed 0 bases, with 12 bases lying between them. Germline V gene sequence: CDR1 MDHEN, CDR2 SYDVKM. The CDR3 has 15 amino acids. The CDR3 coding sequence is TGTGCCAGCAGTTCCCTCCGGGGGACTAACTATGGCTACACCTTC. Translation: CASSSLRGTNYGYTF.

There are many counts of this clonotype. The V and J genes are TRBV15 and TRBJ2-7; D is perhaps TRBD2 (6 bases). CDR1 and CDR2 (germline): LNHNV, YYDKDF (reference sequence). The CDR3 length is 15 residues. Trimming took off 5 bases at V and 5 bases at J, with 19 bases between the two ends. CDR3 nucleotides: TGTGCCACCAGCCGGCCTGGAGGGATAACAAACGAGCAGTACTTC. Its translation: CATSRPGGITNEQYF.

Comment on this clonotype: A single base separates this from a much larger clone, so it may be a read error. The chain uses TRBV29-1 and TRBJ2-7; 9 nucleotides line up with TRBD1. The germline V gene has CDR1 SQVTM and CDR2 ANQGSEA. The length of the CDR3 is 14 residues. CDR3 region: CSAEGDRDPDEQYF. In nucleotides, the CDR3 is TGCAGCGCTGAAGGGGACAGGGATCCGGACGAGCAGTACTTC.

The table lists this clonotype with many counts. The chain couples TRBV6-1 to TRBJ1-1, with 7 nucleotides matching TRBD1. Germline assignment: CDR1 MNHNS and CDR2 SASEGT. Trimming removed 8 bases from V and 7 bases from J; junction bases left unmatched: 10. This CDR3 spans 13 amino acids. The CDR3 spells CASGETGFDEAFF. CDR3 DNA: TGTGCCAGCGGAGAGACAGGGTTTGATGAAGCTTTCTTT.

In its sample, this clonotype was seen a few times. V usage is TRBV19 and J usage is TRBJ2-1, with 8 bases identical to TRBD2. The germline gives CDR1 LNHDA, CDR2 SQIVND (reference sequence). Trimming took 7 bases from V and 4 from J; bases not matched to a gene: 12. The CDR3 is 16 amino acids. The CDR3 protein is CASTPNEAGGYNEQFF. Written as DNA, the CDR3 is TGTGCCAGTACCCCCAACGAGGCGGGGGGTTACAATGAGCAGTTCTTC.

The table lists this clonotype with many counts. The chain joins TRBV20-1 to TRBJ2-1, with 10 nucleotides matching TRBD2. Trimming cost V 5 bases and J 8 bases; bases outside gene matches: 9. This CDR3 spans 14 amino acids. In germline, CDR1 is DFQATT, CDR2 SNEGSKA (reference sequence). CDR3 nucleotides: TGCAGTGCTCCCGGGACTAGCGAGTCCGATGAGCAGTTCTTC. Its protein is CSAPGTSESDEQFF.

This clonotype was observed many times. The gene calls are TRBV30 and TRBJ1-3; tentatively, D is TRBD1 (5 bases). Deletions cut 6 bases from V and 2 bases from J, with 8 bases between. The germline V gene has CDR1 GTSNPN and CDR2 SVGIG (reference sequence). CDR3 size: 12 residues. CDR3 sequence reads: CACPGPGNTIYF. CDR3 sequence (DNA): TGTGCCTGCCCAGGGCCTGGAAACACCATATATTTT.

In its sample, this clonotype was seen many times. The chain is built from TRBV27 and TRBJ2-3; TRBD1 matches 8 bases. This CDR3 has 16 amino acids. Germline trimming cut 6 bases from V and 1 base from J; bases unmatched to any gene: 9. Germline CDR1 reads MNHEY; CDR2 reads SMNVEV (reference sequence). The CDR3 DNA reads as TGTGCCAGCAGCTCTCCGACAGGGGTGGGCACAGATACGCAGTATTTT. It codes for CASSSPTGVGTDTQYF.

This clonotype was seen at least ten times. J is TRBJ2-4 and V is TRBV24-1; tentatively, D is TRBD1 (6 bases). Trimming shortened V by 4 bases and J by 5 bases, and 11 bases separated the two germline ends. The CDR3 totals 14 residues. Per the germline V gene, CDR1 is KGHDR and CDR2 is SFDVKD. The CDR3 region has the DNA TGTGCCACCAGTGAACCGAACAGGGAAAACATTCAGTACTTC. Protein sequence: CATSEPNRENIQYF.

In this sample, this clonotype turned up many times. The CDR3 reads CASSQMVGELFF. The CDR3 nucleotides are TGTGCCAGCAGCCAAATGGTGGGGGAGCTGTTTTTT. The J gene is TRBJ2-2, the V gene TRBV14, with D hard to call. V was cut by 2 bases and J by 8 bases, with 6 bases left in between. The CDR3 sequence is 12 residues long. Germline CDR1 is SGHDN and CDR2 is FVKESK.

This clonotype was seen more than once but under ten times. Here the CDR3 reads CASSSHRGSDIQYF. Written as DNA, the CDR3 is TGTGCCAGCAGCTCCCACAGGGGCTCGGACATTCAGTACTTC. The gene calls are TRBV11-1 and TRBJ2-4; 7 bases line up with TRBD1. Germline CDR1 SGHAT, CDR2 FQDESV (reference sequence). V trimming: 4 bases; J trimming: 8 bases; junction bases outside the gene matches: 8. The length of the CDR3 is 14 residues.

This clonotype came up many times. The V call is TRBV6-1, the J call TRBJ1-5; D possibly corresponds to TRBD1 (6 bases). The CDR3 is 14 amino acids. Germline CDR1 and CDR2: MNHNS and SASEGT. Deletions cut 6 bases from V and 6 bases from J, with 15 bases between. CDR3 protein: CASRQTGLGQPQHF. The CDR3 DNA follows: TGTGCCAGCAGGCAAACAGGGTTGGGTCAGCCCCAGCATTTT.

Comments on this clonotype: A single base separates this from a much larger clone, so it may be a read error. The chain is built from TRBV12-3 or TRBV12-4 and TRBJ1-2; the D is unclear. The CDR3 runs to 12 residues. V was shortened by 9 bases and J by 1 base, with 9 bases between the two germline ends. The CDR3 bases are TGTGCCAGTAGGCCTCTTAACTATGGCTACACCTTC. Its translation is CASRPLNYGYTF.

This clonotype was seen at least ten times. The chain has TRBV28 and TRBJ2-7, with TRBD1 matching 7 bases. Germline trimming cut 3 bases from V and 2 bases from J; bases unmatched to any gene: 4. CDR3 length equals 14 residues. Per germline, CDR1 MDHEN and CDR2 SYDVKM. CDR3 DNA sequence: TGTGCCAGCAGTTTGGGGACAGCCACCTACGAGCAGTACTTC. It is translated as CASSLGTATYEQYF.

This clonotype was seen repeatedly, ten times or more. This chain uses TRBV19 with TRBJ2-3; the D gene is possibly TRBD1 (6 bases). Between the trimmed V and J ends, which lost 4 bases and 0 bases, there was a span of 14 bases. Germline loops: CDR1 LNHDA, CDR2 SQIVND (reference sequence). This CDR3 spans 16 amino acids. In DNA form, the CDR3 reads TGTGCCAGTAGTAAGGGTCGGGACACCAGCACAGATACGCAGTATTTT. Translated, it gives CASSKGRDTSTDTQYF.

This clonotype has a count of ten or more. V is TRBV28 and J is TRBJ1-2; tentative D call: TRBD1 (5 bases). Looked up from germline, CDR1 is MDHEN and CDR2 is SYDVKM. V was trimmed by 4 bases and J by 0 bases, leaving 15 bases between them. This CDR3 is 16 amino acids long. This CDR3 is CASSSPLGDPNYGYTF. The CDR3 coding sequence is TGTGCCAGCAGTTCCCCGTTGGGGGACCCTAACTATGGCTACACCTTC.

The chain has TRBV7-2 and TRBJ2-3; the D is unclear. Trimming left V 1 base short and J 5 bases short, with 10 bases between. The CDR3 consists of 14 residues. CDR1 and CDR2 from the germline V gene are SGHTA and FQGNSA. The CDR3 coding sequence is TGTGCCAGCAGCTTAGGTGTTGGCGGAGATACGCAGTATTTT. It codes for CASSLGVGGDTQYF.

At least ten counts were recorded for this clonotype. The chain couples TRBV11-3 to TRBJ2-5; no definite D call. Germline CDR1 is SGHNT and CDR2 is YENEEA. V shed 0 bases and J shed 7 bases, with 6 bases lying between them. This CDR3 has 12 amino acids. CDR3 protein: CASSLEVGTQYF. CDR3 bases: TGTGCCAGCAGCTTAGAAGTCGGGACCCAGTACTTC.

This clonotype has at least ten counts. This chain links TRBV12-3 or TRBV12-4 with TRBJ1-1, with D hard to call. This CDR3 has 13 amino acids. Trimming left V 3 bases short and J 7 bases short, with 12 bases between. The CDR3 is CASSFAAADEAFF. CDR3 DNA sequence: TGTGCCAGCAGTTTCGCAGCGGCGGATGAAGCTTTCTTT.